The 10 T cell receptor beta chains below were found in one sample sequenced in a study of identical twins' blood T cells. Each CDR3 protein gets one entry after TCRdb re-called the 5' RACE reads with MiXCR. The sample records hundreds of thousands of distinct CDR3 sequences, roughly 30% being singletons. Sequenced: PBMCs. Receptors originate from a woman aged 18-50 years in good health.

The CDR3 here is CSVEGQVLNTEAFF. The CDR3 nucleotides read TGCAGCGTTGAAGGCCAAGTACTGAACACTGAAGCTTTCTTT. The chain joins TRBV29-1 to TRBJ1-1; D is unresolved. The CDR3 consists of 14 residues. The V gene lost 1 base and the J gene lost 0 bases, with 9 bases spanning the gap. CDR1 and CDR2 (germline): SQVTM, ANQGSEA.

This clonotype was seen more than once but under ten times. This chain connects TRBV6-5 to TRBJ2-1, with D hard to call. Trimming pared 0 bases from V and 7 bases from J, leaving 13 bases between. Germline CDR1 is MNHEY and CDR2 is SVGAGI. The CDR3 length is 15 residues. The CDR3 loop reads CASSYSGISFNEQFF. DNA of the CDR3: TGTGCCAGCAGTTACTCGGGGATTTCTTTTAATGAGCAGTTCTTC.

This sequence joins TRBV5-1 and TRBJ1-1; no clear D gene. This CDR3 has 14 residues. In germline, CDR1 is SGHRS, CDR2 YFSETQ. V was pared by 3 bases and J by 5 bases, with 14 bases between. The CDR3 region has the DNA TGCGCCAGCAGCTGGGTGGGGTTCGGAACTGAAGCTTTCTTT. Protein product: CASSWVGFGTEAFF.

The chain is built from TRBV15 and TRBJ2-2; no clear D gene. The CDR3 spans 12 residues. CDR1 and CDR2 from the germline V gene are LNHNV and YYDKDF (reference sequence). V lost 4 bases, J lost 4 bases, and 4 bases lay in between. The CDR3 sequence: CATSIGTGELFF. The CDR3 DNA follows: TGTGCCACCAGCATTGGCACCGGGGAGCTGTTTTTT.

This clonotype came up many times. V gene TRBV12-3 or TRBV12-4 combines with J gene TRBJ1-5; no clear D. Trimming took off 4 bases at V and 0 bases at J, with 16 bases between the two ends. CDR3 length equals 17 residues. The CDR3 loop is CASSSGDRRDSNQPQHF. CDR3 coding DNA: TGTGCCAGCAGTTCGGGCGACCGGAGAGATAGCAATCAGCCCCAGCATTTT.

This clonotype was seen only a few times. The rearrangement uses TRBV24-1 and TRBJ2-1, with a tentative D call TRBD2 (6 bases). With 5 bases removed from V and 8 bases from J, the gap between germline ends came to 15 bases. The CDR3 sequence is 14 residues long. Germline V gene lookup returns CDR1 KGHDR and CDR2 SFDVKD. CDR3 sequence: CATSGTGGAHEQFF. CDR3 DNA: TGTGCCACCAGTGGGACCGGCGGGGCCCATGAGCAGTTCTTC.

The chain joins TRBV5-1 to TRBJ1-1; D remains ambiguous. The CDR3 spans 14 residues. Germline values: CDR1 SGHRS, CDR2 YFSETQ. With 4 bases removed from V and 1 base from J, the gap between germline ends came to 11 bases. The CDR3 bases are TGCGCCAGCAGCGGGATTTCGGGGAACACTGAAGCTTTCTTT. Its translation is CASSGISGNTEAFF. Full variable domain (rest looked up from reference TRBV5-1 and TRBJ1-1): KAGVTQTPRYLIKTRGQQVTLSCSPISGHRSVSWYQQTPGQGLQFLFEYFSETQRNKGNFPGRFSGRQFSNSRSEMNVSTLELGDSALYLCASSGISGNTEAFFGQGTRLTVV.

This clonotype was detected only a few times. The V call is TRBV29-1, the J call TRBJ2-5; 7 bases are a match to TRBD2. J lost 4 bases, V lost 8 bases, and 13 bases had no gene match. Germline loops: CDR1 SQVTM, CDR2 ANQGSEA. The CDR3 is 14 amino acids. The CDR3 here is CSSAATSKAETQYF. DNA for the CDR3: TGCAGCTCTGCCGCGACTAGCAAGGCAGAGACCCAGTACTTC.

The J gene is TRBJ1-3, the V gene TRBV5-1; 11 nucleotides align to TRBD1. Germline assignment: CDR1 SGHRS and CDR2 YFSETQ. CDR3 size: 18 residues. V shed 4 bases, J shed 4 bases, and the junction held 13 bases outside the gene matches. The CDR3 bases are TGCGCCAGCAGCAGAACTGGACCGGGACAGGGGGGCGGAAACACCATATATTTT. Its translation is CASSRTGPGQGGGNTIYF.

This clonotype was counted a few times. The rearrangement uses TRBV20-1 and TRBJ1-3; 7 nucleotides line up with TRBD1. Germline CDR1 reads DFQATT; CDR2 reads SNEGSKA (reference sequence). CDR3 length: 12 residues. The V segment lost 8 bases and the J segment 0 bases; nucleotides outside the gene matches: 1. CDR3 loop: CSTGASGNTIYF. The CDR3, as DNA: TGCAGTACAGGGGCCTCTGGAAACACCATATATTTT.